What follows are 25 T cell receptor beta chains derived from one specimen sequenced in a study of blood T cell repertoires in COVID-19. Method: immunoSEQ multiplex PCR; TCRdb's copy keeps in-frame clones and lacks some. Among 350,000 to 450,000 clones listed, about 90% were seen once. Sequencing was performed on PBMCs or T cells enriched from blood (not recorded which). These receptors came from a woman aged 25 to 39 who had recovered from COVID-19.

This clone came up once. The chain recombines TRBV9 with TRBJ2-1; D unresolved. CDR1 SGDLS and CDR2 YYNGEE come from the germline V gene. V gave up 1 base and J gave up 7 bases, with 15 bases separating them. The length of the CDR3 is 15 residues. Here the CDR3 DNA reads TGTGCCAGCAGCGTATGGCGTGACGTGAGGAATGAGCAGTTCTTC. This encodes CASSVWRDVRNEQFF.

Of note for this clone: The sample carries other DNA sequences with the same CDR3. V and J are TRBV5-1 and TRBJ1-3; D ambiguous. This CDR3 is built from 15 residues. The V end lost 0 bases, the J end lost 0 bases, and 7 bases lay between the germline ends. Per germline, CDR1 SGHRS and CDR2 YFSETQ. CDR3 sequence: CASSLDRSSGNTIYF. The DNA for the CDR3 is TGCGCCAGCAGCTTGGATCGTTCCTCTGGAAACACCATATATTTT.

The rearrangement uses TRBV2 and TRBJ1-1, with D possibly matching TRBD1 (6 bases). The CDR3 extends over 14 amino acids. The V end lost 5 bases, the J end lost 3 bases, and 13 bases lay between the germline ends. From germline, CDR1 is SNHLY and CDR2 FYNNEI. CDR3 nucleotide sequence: TGTGCCAGCAGTACACAGGGAGCAGACACTGAAGCTTTCTTT. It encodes CASSTQGADTEAFF.

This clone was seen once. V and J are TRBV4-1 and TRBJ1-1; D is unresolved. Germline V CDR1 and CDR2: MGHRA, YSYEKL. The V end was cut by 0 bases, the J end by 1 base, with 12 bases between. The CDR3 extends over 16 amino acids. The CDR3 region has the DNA TGCGCCAGCAGCCAAGATCCCGTGGCGGCGAACACTGAAGCTTTCTTT. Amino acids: CASSQDPVAANTEAFF.

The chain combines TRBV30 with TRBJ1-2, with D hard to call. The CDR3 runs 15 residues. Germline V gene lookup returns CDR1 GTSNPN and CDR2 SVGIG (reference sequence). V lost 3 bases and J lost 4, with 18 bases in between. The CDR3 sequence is CAWSRAGSAIYGYTF. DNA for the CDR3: TGTGCCTGGAGCCGGGCGGGAAGCGCCATCTATGGCTACACCTTC.

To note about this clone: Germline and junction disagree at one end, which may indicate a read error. Here the CDR3 reads CASRLVGTKTDTQYF. DNA of the CDR3: TGTGCCAGCAGATTAGTGGGGACTAAGACAGATACGCAGTATTTT. This chain joins TRBV13 and TRBJ2-3; TRBD2 aligns across 7 bases. From germline, CDR1 is PRHDT and CDR2 FYEKMQ (reference sequence). The CDR3 contains 15 residues.

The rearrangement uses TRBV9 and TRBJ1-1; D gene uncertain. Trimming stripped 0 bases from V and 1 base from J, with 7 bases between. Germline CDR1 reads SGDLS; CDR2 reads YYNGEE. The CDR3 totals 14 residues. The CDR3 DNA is TGTGCCAGCAGCGTAGATGTAGCGAACACTGAAGCTTTCTTT. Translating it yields CASSVDVANTEAFF.

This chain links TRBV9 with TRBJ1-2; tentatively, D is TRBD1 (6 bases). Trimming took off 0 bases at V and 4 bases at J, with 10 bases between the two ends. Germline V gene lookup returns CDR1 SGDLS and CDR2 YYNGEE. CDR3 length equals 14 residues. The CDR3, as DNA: TGTGCCAGCAGCGTAGCTGAAGGGGGCTATGGCTACACCTTC. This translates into CASSVAEGGYGYTF.

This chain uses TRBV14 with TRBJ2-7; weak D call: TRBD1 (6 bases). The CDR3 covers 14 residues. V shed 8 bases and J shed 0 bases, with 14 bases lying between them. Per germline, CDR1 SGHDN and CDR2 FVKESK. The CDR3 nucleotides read TGTGCCAGCCGACAAGGACAGTTCTCCTACGAGCAGTACTTC. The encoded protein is CASRQGQFSYEQYF.

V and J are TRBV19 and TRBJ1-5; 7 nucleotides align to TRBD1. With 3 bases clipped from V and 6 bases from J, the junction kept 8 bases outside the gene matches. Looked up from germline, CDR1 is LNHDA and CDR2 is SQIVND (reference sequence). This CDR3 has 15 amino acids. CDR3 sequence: CASSILGGGAQPQHF. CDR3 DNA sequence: TGTGCCAGTAGTATTTTAGGGGGCGGCGCTCAGCCCCAGCATTTT. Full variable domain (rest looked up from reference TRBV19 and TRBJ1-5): DGGITQSPKYLFRKEGQNVTLSCEQNLNHDAMYWYRQDPGQGLRLIYYSQIVNDFQKGDIAEGYSVSREKKESFPLTVTSAQKNPTAFYLCASSILGGGAQPQHFGDGTRLSIL.

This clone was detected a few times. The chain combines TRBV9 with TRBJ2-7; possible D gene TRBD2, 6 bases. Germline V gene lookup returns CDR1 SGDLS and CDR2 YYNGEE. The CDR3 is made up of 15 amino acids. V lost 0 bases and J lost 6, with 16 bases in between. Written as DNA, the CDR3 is TGTGCCAGCAGCGTAGGGCCGGGGGTTCGCACCGAGCAGTACTTC. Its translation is CASSVGPGVRTEQYF.

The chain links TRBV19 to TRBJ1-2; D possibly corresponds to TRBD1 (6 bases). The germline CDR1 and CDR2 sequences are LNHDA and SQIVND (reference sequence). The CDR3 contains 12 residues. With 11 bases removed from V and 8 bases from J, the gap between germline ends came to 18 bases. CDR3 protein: CAGSVRGGGYTF. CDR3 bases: TGTGCCGGAAGCGTCAGGGGTGGAGGCTACACCTTC.

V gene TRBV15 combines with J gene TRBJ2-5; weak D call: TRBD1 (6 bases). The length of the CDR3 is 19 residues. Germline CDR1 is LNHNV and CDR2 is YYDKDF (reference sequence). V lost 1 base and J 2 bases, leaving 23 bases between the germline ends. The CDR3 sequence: CATSRVFFHRARGQETQYF. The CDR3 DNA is TGTGCCACCAGCAGAGTTTTTTTTCACAGGGCTAGAGGGCAAGAGACCCAGTACTTC.

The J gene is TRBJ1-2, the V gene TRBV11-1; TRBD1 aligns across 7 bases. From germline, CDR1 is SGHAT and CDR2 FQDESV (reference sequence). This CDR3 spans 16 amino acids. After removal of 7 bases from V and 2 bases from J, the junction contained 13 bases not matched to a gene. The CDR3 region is CASTLESRRGNYGYTF. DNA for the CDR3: TGTGCCAGCACCCTGGAGAGTCGCAGGGGGAACTATGGCTACACCTTC.

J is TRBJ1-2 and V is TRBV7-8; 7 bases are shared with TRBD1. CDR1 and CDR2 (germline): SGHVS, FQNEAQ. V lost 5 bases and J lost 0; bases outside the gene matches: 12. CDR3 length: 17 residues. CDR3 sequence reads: CASSDSRGTAPNYGYTF. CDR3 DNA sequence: TGTGCCAGCAGCGATTCGAGGGGGACAGCCCCTAACTATGGCTACACCTTC.

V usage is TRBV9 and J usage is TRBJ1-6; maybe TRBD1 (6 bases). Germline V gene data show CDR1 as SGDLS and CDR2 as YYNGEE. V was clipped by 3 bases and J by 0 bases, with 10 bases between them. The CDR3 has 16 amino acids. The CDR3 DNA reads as TGTGCCAGCAGCGCGCACAGGGACTCCTATAATTCACCCCTCCACTTT. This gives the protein CASSAHRDSYNSPLHF.

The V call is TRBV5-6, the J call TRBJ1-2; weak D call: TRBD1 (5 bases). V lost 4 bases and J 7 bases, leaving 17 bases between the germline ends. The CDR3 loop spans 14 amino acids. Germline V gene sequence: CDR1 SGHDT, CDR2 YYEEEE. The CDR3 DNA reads TGTGCCAGCAGCCGCAACACAGGTTTGAGTGGCTACACCTTC. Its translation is CASSRNTGLSGYTF.

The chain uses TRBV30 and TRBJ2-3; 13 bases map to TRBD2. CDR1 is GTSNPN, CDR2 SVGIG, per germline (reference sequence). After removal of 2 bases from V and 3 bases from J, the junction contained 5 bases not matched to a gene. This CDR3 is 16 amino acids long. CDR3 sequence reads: CAWSRGLAGATDTQYF. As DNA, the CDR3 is TGTGCCTGGAGTCGAGGACTAGCGGGAGCAACAGATACGCAGTATTTT.

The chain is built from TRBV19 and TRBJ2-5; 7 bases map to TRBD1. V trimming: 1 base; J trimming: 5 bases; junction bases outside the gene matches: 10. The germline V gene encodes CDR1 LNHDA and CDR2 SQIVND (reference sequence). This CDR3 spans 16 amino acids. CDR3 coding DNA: TGTGCCAGTAGTATAGCCCCGACAGGGATCGGGGAGACCCAGTACTTC. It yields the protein CASSIAPTGIGETQYF.

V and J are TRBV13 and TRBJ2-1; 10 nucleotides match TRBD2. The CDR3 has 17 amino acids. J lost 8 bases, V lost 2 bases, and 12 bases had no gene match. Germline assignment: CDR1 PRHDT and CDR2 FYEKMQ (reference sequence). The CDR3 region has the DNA TGTGCCAGCAGCTTAATCGGGGCTAGCGGGAGAGGCGATGAGCAGTTCTTC. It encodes CASSLIGASGRGDEQFF.

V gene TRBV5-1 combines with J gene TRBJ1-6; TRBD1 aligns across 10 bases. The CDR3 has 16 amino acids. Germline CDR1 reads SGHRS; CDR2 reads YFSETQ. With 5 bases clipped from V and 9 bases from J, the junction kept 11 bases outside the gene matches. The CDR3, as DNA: TGCGCCAGCAGGTTTGATCCGGGACAGGGGCTTTCACCCCTCCACTTT. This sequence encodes CASRFDPGQGLSPLHF.

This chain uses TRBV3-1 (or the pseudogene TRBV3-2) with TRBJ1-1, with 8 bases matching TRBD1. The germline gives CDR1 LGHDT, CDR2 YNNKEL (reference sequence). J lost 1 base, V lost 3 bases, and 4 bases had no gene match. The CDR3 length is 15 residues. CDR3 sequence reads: CASSQTGAGNTEAFF. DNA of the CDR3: TGTGCCAGCAGCCAGACAGGGGCAGGGAACACTGAAGCTTTCTTT.

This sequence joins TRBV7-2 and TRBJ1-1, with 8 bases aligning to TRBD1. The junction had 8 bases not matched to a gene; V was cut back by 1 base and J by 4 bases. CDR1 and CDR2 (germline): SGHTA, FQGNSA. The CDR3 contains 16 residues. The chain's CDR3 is CASSLGGSDRGTEAFF. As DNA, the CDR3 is TGTGCCAGCAGCTTAGGGGGCAGTGACAGGGGCACTGAAGCTTTCTTT.

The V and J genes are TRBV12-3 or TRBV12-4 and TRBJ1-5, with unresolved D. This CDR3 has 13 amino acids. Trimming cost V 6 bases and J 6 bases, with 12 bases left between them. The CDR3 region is CASSELAGQPQHF. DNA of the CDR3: TGTGCCAGCAGCGAGCTAGCCGGTCAGCCCCAGCATTTT.

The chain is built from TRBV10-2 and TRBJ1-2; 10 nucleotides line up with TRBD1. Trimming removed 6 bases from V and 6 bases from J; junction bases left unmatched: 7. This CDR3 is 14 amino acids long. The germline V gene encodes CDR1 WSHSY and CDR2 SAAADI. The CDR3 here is CASSPTTGGDGYTF. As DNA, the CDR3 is TGCGCCAGCAGCCCAACGACAGGGGGCGATGGCTACACCTTC.